These 19 T cell receptor beta chains were all obtained from the same sample, sequenced in a study of T cell responses to AZD1222 COVID-19 vaccine. This table comes from immunoSEQ multiplex PCR, and its TCRdb copy is limited to in-frame clones, with some not included. The sample has 85,000 to 90,000 clones, approximately 90% seen once. The source material was peripheral blood, sampled 28 days after the second AZD1222 dose. The source is an adult who received the AZD1222 COVID-19 vaccine.

The chain links TRBV3-1 (or the pseudogene TRBV3-2) to TRBJ1-2; D remains unclear. In germline, CDR1 is LGHDT, CDR2 YNNKEL (reference sequence). The V end was cut by 2 bases, the J end by 6 bases, with 4 bases between. CDR3 length: 11 residues. The CDR3 reads CASSQMHGYTF. The CDR3 nucleotides are TGTGCCAGCAGCCAAATGCATGGCTACACCTTC.

This rearrangement joins TRBV30 to TRBJ1-5; D is uncertain. The CDR3 sequence is 14 residues long. In germline, CDR1 is GTSNPN, CDR2 SVGIG (reference sequence). V gave up 0 bases and J gave up 5 bases, with 11 bases separating them. The CDR3 coding sequence is TGTGCCTGGAGTGTACGAGGGTTTTATCAGCCCCAGCATTTT. Its translation: CAWSVRGFYQPQHF.

J is TRBJ1-2 and V is TRBV7-9; possible D gene TRBD1, 5 bases. CDR1 and CDR2 from the germline V gene are SEHNR and FQNEAQ (reference sequence). CDR3 length equals 14 residues. Trimming took off 5 bases at V and 3 bases at J, with 13 bases between the two ends. The CDR3 DNA reads TGTGCCAGCAGCGGGACGTTCTCGGACTATGGCTACACCTTC. The encoded protein is CASSGTFSDYGYTF.

The chain carries TRBV6-5 and TRBJ1-4; D not resolved. Germline V gene lookup returns CDR1 MNHEY and CDR2 SVGAGI. With 2 bases removed from V and 6 bases from J, the gap between germline ends came to 10 bases. The CDR3 is 14 amino acids. As DNA, the CDR3 is TGTGCCAGCAGTTACACGGCCTTCGATGAAAAACTGTTTTTT. Translation gives CASSYTAFDEKLFF.

This chain links TRBV5-1 with TRBJ1-2, with D possibly TRBD1 on 5 matching bases. CDR3 length: 13 amino acids. Germline CDR1 is SGHRS and CDR2 is YFSETQ. Trimming took 2 bases from V and 3 from J, leaving 8 bases between them. The CDR3 sequence is CASSLGQDYGYTF. CDR3 nucleotide sequence: TGCGCCAGCAGCTTAGGACAAGACTATGGCTACACCTTC.

The CDR3 reads CASSLYRGRGTLTGGNQPQHF. DNA for the CDR3: TGTGCCAGCAGTTTATACAGGGGGCGAGGCACCCTTACGGGTGGCAATCAGCCCCAGCATTTT. The genes are TRBV28 and TRBJ1-5; 9 bases align to TRBD1. J was trimmed by 2 bases and V by 1 base; bases with no gene match: 18. Germline V gene lookup returns CDR1 MDHEN and CDR2 SYDVKM. The CDR3 covers 21 residues.

The J gene is TRBJ1-4, the V gene TRBV2, with D perhaps TRBD1 (5 bases). The V gene's germline CDR1 is SNHLY and CDR2 FYNNEI. V was pared by 2 bases and J by 4 bases, with 8 bases between. The CDR3 has 14 amino acids. The CDR3 is CASSERGINEKLFF. CDR3 nucleotide sequence: TGTGCCAGCAGTGAAAGGGGAATTAATGAAAAACTGTTTTTT.

The rearrangement links TRBV5-4 to TRBJ2-3, with 8 bases aligning to TRBD2. The CDR3 spans 16 residues. Trimming removed 2 bases from V and 4 bases from J; junction bases left unmatched: 9. Germline lookup yields CDR1 SGHNT and CDR2 YYREEE (reference sequence). CDR3 DNA: TGTGCCAGCAGCTTTGAGGGCGGGGGGATCTCAGATACGCAGTATTTT. This encodes CASSFEGGGISDTQYF.

The genes are TRBV27 and TRBJ1-5; D call uncertain. The CDR3 sequence is 12 residues long. The germline V gene encodes CDR1 MNHEY and CDR2 SMNVEV (reference sequence). V gave up 3 bases and J gave up 7 bases, with 7 bases separating them. CDR3: CASSFSEQPQHF. The CDR3, as DNA: TGTGCCAGCAGTTTCTCGGAACAGCCCCAGCATTTT.

In nucleotides, the CDR3 is TGTGCCAGCAGCCCGACCAGCAATCAGCCCCAGCATTTT. It translates to CASSPTSNQPQHF. The rearrangement links TRBV25-1 to TRBJ1-5; D unclear. The CDR3 contains 13 residues. Germline V gene sequence: CDR1 MGHDK, CDR2 SYGVNS. Trimming removed 6 bases at V and 1 base at J, with 7 bases between.

The chain links TRBV2 to TRBJ1-6; D ambiguous. Germline CDR1 SNHLY, CDR2 FYNNEI. CDR3 length: 13 residues. Trimming shortened V by 3 bases and J by 7 bases, and 7 bases separated the two germline ends. The DNA for the CDR3 is TGTGCCAGCAGTGATGAGATGAATTCACCCCTCCACTTT. Translating gives CASSDEMNSPLHF.

This clone was observed once. The genes are TRBV5-1 and TRBJ2-1; perhaps TRBD2 as D (6 bases). The CDR3 contains 16 residues. In germline, CDR1 is SGHRS, CDR2 YFSETQ. Trimming removed 1 base from V and 10 bases from J, with 21 bases in between. DNA for the CDR3: TGCGCCAGCAGCTTGCCCACATTAGCGGCCCTAACCGAGCAGTTCTTC. Its protein is CASSLPTLAALTEQFF.

V and J are TRBV5-5 and TRBJ1-5; D is uncertain. The CDR3 length is 16 residues. The V end was cut by 0 bases, the J end by 2 bases, with 12 bases between. The germline CDR1 and CDR2 sequences are SGHKS and YYEKEE (reference sequence). CDR3 sequence reads: CASSLDGMVGNQPQHF. Written as DNA, the CDR3 is TGTGCCAGCAGCTTGGATGGTATGGTGGGCAATCAGCCCCAGCATTTT.

The V call is TRBV5-1, the J call TRBJ1-2, with TRBD1 matching over 9 bases. The CDR3 consists of 14 residues. Per germline, CDR1 SGHRS and CDR2 YFSETQ. Trimming at V came to 4 bases and at J to 7 bases, leaving 8 bases not matched to a gene. The CDR3 sequence is CASSMRDRVGGYTF. In DNA, the CDR3 is TGCGCCAGCAGCATGAGGGACAGGGTTGGTGGCTACACCTTC.

The V gene is TRBV6-5, the J gene TRBJ2-7; the match to TRBD2 covers 7 bases. The length of the CDR3 is 16 residues. Germline V lookup: CDR1 MNHEY, CDR2 SVGAGI. Unmatched junction bases numbered 11, after V lost 2 bases and J lost 4 bases. CDR3 sequence: CASSYGAGVLKYEQYF. In DNA, the CDR3 is TGTGCCAGCAGTTACGGGGCGGGGGTGCTGAAATACGAGCAGTACTTC.

This chain uses TRBV10-2 with TRBJ1-2, with 8 bases fitting TRBD1. J gave up 2 bases and V 4 bases, and 3 bases lay outside the gene matches. From germline, CDR1 is WSHSY and CDR2 SAAADI. This CDR3 has 14 residues. This CDR3 reads CASSARTGNYGYTF. In DNA form, the CDR3 reads TGCGCCAGCAGTGCCCGGACAGGGAACTATGGCTACACCTTC.

The CDR3 is CASSRWTGVMVQETQYF. The CDR3 DNA reads TGTGCCAGCAGCAGATGGACAGGGGTGATGGTCCAAGAGACCCAGTACTTC. The rearrangement uses TRBV5-8 and TRBJ2-5; 9 positions match TRBD1. The CDR3 runs 17 residues. Per the germline V gene, CDR1 is SGHTS and CDR2 is YDEGEE. The V and J ends lost 4 bases and 1 base, in that order; junction bases with no gene match: 11.

The rearrangement uses TRBV2 and TRBJ2-5; 8 bases line up with TRBD1. Trimming took 5 bases from V and 3 from J; bases not matched to a gene: 8. CDR3 size: 15 residues. Germline CDR1 SNHLY, CDR2 FYNNEI. The CDR3 here is CASSREPGQEETQYF. The CDR3, as DNA: TGTGCCAGCAGTCGAGAACCGGGACAGGAAGAGACCCAGTACTTC.

A single count supports this clone. This sequence joins TRBV20-1 and TRBJ1-5; the D is unclear. This CDR3 has 12 amino acids. V was shortened by 3 bases and J by 8 bases, with 11 bases between the two germline ends. The germline V gene encodes CDR1 DFQATT and CDR2 SNEGSKA (reference sequence). The CDR3 loop is CSASGGREPQHF. The CDR3 DNA reads as TGCAGTGCTAGTGGAGGGAGAGAGCCCCAGCATTTT.